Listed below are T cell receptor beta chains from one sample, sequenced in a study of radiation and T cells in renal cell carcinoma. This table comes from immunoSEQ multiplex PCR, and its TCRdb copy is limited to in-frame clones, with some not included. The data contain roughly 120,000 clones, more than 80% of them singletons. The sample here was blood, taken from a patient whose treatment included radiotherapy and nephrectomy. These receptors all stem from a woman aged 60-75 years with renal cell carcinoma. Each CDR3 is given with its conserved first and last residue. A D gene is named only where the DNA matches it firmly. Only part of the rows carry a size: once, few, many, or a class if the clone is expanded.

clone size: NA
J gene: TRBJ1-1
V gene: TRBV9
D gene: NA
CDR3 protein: CASSPVRDTEAFF
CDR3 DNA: TGTGCCAGCAGCCCCGTTCGGGACACTGAAGCTTTCTTT

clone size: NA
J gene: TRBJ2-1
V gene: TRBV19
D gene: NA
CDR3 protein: CASSISTRSSYNEQFF
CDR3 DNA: TGTGCCAGTAGTATCAGCACCCGAAGCTCCTACAATGAGCAGTTCTTC

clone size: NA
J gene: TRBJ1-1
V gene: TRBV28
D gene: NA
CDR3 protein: CASSSGHLDQAFF
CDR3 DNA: TGTGCCAGCAGTTCGGGACACCTCGACCAAGCTTTCTTT

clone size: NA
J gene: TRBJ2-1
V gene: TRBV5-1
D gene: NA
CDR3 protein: CASSYELSGGEQFF
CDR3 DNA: TGCGCCAGCAGCTATGAGCTCTCCGGTGGTGAGCAGTTCTTC

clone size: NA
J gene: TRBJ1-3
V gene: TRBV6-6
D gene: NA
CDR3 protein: CASSYETVSGNTIYF
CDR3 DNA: TGTGCCAGCAGTTACGAGACAGTCTCTGGAAACACCATATATTTT

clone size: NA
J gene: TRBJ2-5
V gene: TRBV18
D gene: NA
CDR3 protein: CASSPAETQYF
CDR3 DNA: TGTGCCAGCTCACCCGCGGAGACCCAGTACTTC

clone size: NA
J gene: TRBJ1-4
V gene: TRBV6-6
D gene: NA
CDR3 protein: CASRVTSTNEKLFF
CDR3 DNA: TGTGCCAGCAGGGTGACATCAACTAATGAAAAACTGTTTTTT

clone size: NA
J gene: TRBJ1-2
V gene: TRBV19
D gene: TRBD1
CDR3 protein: CASRSGGEDGYTF
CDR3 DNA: TGTGCCAGTAGATCAGGGGGCGAGGATGGCTACACCTTC

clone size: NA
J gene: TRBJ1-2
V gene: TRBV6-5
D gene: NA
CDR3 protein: CASSYSVTRADGYTF
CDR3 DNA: TGTGCCAGCAGTTACTCGGTGACGCGGGCTGATGGCTACACCTTC

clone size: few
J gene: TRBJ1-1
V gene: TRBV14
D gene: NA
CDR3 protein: CASSPRTQGAFF
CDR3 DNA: TGTGCCAGCAGCCCGCGGACTCAAGGGGCTTTCTTT

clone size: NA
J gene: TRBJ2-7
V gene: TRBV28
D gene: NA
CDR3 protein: CASRLRGETYEQYF
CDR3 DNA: TGTGCCAGCAGGTTAAGGGGGGAAACCTACGAGCAGTACTTC

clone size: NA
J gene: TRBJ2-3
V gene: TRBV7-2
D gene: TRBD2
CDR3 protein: CASSPGLAGDTQYF
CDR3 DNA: TGTGCCAGCAGCCCGGGACTAGCCGGCGATACGCAGTATTTT

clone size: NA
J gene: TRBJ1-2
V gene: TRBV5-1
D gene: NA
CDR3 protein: CASSSFTQNYGYTF
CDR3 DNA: TGCGCCAGCAGCTCCTTCACACAGAACTATGGCTACACCTTC

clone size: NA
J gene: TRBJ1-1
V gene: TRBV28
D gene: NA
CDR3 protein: CASSPSNTEAFF
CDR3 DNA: TGTGCCAGCAGTCCGTCGAACACTGAAGCTTTCTTT

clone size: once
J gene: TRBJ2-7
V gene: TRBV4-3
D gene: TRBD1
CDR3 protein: CASSRGAFRDRVGEQYF
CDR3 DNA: TGCGCCAGCAGCCGGGGGGCATTCCGGGACAGGGTAGGCGAGCAGTACTTC

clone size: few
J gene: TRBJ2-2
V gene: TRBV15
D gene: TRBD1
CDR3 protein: CATSSAGTGRPGELFF
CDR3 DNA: TGTGCCACCAGCAGCGCCGGGACAGGGAGGCCCGGGGAGCTGTTTTTT

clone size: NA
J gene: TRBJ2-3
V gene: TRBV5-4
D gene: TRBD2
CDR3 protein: CASSPSGRGRATDTQYF
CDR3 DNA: TGTGCCAGCAGCCCTTCCGGGCGCGGGAGGGCCACAGATACGCAGTATTTT

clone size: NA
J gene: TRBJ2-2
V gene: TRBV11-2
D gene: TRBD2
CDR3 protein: CASSLTSGTGELFF
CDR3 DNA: TGTGCCAGCAGCTTGACTAGCGGGACCGGGGAGCTGTTTTTT

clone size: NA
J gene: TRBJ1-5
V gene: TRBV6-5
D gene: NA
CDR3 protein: CASREEAQHF
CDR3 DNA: TGTGCCAGTCGAGAGGAGGCCCAGCATTTT

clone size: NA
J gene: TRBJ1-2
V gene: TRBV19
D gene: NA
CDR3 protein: CASSRSGGAAGYTF
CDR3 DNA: TGTGCCAGTAGTAGATCCGGGGGCGCGGCCGGCTACACCTTC

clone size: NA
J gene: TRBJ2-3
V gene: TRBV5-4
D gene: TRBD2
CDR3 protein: CASVPGLAGAEDTQYF
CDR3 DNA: TGTGCCAGCGTCCCGGGACTAGCGGGAGCAGAGGATACGCAGTATTTT

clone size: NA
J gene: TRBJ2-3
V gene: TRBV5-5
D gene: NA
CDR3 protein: CASSLESRFTDTQYF
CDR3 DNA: TGTGCCAGCAGCTTGGAGTCAAGGTTCACAGATACGCAGTATTTT

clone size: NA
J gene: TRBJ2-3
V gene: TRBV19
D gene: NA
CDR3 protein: CASSTVYAQYF
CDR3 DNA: TGTGCCAGTAGTACCGTATATGCGCAGTATTTT

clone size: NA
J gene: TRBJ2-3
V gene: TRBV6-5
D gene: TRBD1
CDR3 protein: CASSSNGQGAQDTQYF
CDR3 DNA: TGTGCCAGCAGTTCGAACGGACAGGGGGCCCAAGATACGCAGTATTTT